The 27 T cell receptor beta chains presented below share a single source sample, sequenced in a study of cytomegalovirus exposure and HLA in healthy donors. Method: immunoSEQ multiplex PCR; TCRdb's copy keeps in-frame clones and lacks some. There are some 270,000 clones in the sample; 70% to 90% occur only once, and around 1% lies in the top ten. The sample comprised PBMCs. These receptors all come from a woman between 18 and 30 years old in good health and CMV-seronegative.

A word on this clone: In the same sample, other DNA sequences code for this CDR3. V and J are TRBV6-5 and TRBJ2-7, with D possibly being TRBD1 (6 bases). Germline V CDR1 and CDR2: MNHEY, SVGAGI. V was trimmed by 0 bases and J by 4 bases, leaving 13 bases between them. This CDR3 is built from 15 residues. This CDR3 is CASSYSGTFPYEQYF. CDR3 sequence (DNA): TGTGCCAGCAGTTACTCCGGGACATTTCCGTACGAGCAGTACTTC.

The chain joins TRBV5-1 to TRBJ1-2; 8 nucleotides align to TRBD1. The CDR3 is made up of 17 amino acids. The germline V gene has CDR1 SGHRS and CDR2 YFSETQ. The trim removed 2 bases at V and 7 bases at J, leaving 16 bases unmatched. The CDR3 is CASSLSTFGQGKGGYTF. In DNA, the CDR3 is TGCGCCAGCAGCTTATCCACATTCGGACAGGGAAAGGGTGGCTACACCTTC.

The DNA for the CDR3 is TGTGCCAGCAGCTTGGGCGCGGGGCGCGGAGAGACCCAGTACTTC. This sequence encodes CASSLGAGRGETQYF. V and J are TRBV5-6 and TRBJ2-5; perhaps TRBD2 as D (6 bases). Trimming stripped 0 bases from V and 4 bases from J, with 13 bases between. The CDR3 contains 15 residues. Per germline, CDR1 SGHDT and CDR2 YYEEEE.

The chain links TRBV29-1 to TRBJ2-7; D unresolved. The germline gives CDR1 SQVTM, CDR2 ANQGSEA. Trimming stripped 4 bases from V and 2 bases from J, with 9 bases between. The CDR3 loop spans 12 amino acids. The chain's CDR3 is CSVVNSAYEQYF. CDR3 nucleotide sequence: TGCAGCGTTGTAAATTCAGCCTACGAGCAGTACTTC.

This clone appeared a few times. V and J are TRBV5-6 and TRBJ2-2, with 7 bases lining up with TRBD2. The V gene end was trimmed by 1 base and the J gene end by 3 bases; junction bases not matched to a gene: 3. The CDR3 loop spans 15 amino acids. CDR1 SGHDT and CDR2 YYEEEE come from the germline V gene. CDR3 protein: CASSLWTRDTGELFF. CDR3 in DNA: TGTGCCAGCAGCTTGTGGACTAGAGACACCGGGGAGCTGTTTTTT.

The rearrangement uses TRBV7-3 and TRBJ2-3; D perhaps matches TRBD1 (5 bases). V lost 6 bases, J lost 4 bases, and 17 bases lay in between. Germline V lookup: CDR1 SGHTA, CDR2 FQGTGA. The CDR3 sequence is 15 residues long. The CDR3 here is CASRIMASGSDTQYF. The CDR3 nucleotides are TGTGCCAGCAGGATCATGGCGTCAGGGTCAGATACGCAGTATTTT.

V is TRBV19 and J is TRBJ1-2; 10 bases are shared with TRBD1. The CDR3 loop spans 15 amino acids. Germline CDR1 is LNHDA and CDR2 is SQIVND (reference sequence). The V gene end was trimmed by 5 bases and the J gene end by 6 bases; junction bases not matched to a gene: 9. The CDR3 DNA reads as TGTGCCAGTAGTCCCAATCGACAGGGGGCTGATGGCTACACCTTC. Amino acids: CASSPNRQGADGYTF.

This chain links TRBV27 with TRBJ1-2; the match to TRBD1 covers 9 bases. The CDR3 runs to 16 residues. Germline V CDR1 and CDR2: MNHEY, SMNVEV (reference sequence). The trim removed 6 bases at V and 1 base at J, leaving 9 bases unmatched. The chain's CDR3 is CASSPRTGVLNYGYTF. As DNA, the CDR3 is TGTGCCAGCAGCCCTAGGACAGGGGTCCTTAACTATGGCTACACCTTC.

This clone was observed a single time. This sequence joins TRBV27 and TRBJ2-2; TRBD1 matches 8 bases. V was pared by 6 bases and J by 5 bases, with 2 bases of the junction left unmatched. This CDR3 is built from 13 residues. Per the germline V gene, CDR1 is MNHEY and CDR2 is SMNVEV (reference sequence). CDR3 bases: TGTGCCAGCAGCGACAGGGGTACCGGGGAGCTGTTTTTT. Protein product: CASSDRGTGELFF.

The chain has TRBV9 and TRBJ2-5; D unclear. The CDR3 consists of 13 residues. Trimming stripped 4 bases from V and 7 bases from J, with 14 bases between. The germline gives CDR1 SGDLS, CDR2 YYNGEE. The CDR3 DNA sequence: TGTGCCAGCAGCCCCAGACTCCGGAGGACCCAGTACTTC. Translation: CASSPRLRRTQYF.

CDR3 nucleotides: TGTGCCAGCAGCGTAGCTTTTGGACTAGCGGGGGGGCAGTCCTACAATGAGCAGTTCTTC. It codes for CASSVAFGLAGGQSYNEQFF. V usage is TRBV9 and J usage is TRBJ2-1; 15 nucleotides align to TRBD2. The V gene's germline CDR1 is SGDLS and CDR2 YYNGEE. The CDR3 has 20 amino acids. Germline trimming cut 0 bases from V and 1 base from J; bases unmatched to any gene: 8.

This chain links TRBV6-1 with TRBJ2-7, with 11 nucleotides matching TRBD2. CDR1 MNHNS and CDR2 SASEGT come from the germline V gene. With 4 bases clipped from V and 3 bases from J, the junction kept 8 bases outside the gene matches. CDR3 length equals 16 residues. The DNA for the CDR3 is TGTGCCAGCAGTGGGCAACTAGCGGGAGTAAACTACGAGCAGTACTTC. Its protein is CASSGQLAGVNYEQYF.

CDR3 DNA: TGTGCCAGCAGCCCATTCCGGACACCTAGCACAGATACGCAGTATTTT. This encodes CASSPFRTPSTDTQYF. V is TRBV7-9 and J is TRBJ2-3; D perhaps matches TRBD1 (5 bases). In germline, CDR1 is SEHNR, CDR2 FQNEAQ (reference sequence). CDR3 length: 16 amino acids. The ends were cut back, 5 bases at V and 0 bases at J, with 15 bases in the middle.

The genes are TRBV5-1 and TRBJ1-1, with no clear D. V was shortened by 0 bases and J by 2 bases, with 11 bases between the two germline ends. From germline, CDR1 is SGHRS and CDR2 YFSETQ. This CDR3 has 15 residues. The CDR3 DNA reads as TGCGCCAGCAGCTTGGCCGGGATGGTAAACACTGAAGCTTTCTTT. This translates into CASSLAGMVNTEAFF.

The genes are TRBV11-3 and TRBJ2-3, with TRBD1 matching over 7 bases. CDR3 length equals 14 residues. V shed 3 bases and J 4 bases; nucleotides not matched to a gene: 4. CDR1 and CDR2 (germline): SGHNT, YENEEA. The CDR3 DNA is TGTGCCAGCAGCTTCCCCAGGGGGTCAGATACGCAGTATTTT. It specifies CASSFPRGSDTQYF.

This rearrangement joins TRBV6-5 to TRBJ1-6; a possible D gene is TRBD1 (6 bases). The CDR3 runs to 16 residues. CDR1 is MNHEY, CDR2 SVGAGI, per germline. V was shortened by 0 bases and J by 10 bases, with 16 bases between the two germline ends. The CDR3 loop is CASSYSGARQGSPLHF. The DNA of the CDR3 is TGTGCCAGCAGTTACTCGGGGGCCAGGCAAGGGTCACCCCTCCACTTT.

The CDR3 DNA sequence: TGTGCCAGTAGCACCGGAACAGCGGATTCACCCCTCCACTTT. It encodes CASSTGTADSPLHF. The chain is built from TRBV19 and TRBJ1-6, with D unclear. Between the trimmed V and J ends, which lost 6 bases and 8 bases, there was a span of 14 bases. Germline CDR1 is LNHDA and CDR2 is SQIVND (reference sequence). The CDR3 sequence is 14 residues long.

The chain is built from TRBV19 and TRBJ1-5; 11 nucleotides agree with TRBD1. The germline CDR1 and CDR2 sequences are LNHDA and SQIVND (reference sequence). The CDR3 is 17 residues long. The V gene end was trimmed by 3 bases and the J gene end by 6 bases; junction bases not matched to a gene: 10. The CDR3 DNA follows: TGTGCCAGTAGTATTCTGGGGACAGGGGGACTTTCTCAGCCCCAGCATTTT. Encoded protein: CASSILGTGGLSQPQHF.

The rearrangement joins TRBV5-1 to TRBJ2-5, with 7 bases fitting TRBD1. The length of the CDR3 is 14 residues. Germline assignment: CDR1 SGHRS and CDR2 YFSETQ. V shed 2 bases and J 5 bases; nucleotides not matched to a gene: 6. The CDR3 nucleotides are TGCGCCAGCAGCTTCGGGACAGTCCGCGAGACCCAGTACTTC. This gives the protein CASSFGTVRETQYF.

V usage is TRBV7-9 and J usage is TRBJ1-2; 7 positions match TRBD1. The CDR3 totals 14 residues. The V segment lost 2 bases and the J segment 4 bases; nucleotides outside the gene matches: 4. Germline CDR1 and CDR2: SEHNR and FQNEAQ (reference sequence). CDR3 in amino acids: CASSLTRDSYGYTF. CDR3 nucleotides: TGTGCCAGCAGCTTAACGAGGGACAGCTATGGCTACACCTTC.

The chain is built from TRBV6-1 and TRBJ2-3, with 7 bases identical to TRBD2. CDR1 is MNHNS, CDR2 SASEGT, per germline. Trimming removed 3 bases from V and 4 bases from J; junction bases left unmatched: 10. The CDR3 totals 16 residues. The CDR3 region has the DNA TGTGCCAGCAGTGATGGGAGTAGCGGGCCTTCAGATACGCAGTATTTT. This codes for CASSDGSSGPSDTQYF.

The chain recombines TRBV18 with TRBJ1-2; D gene uncertain. Germline values: CDR1 KGHSH, CDR2 LQKENI. V shed 2 bases and J shed 1 base, with 11 bases lying between them. The CDR3 is made up of 15 amino acids. The CDR3 reads CASSPSGGFNYGYTF. The CDR3 DNA follows: TGTGCCAGCTCACCATCTGGCGGCTTTAACTATGGCTACACCTTC.

The chain is built from TRBV7-6 and TRBJ2-3; D perhaps matches TRBD1 (6 bases). Trimming removed 1 base from V and 2 bases from J, with 10 bases in between. Germline values: CDR1 SGHVS, CDR2 FNYEAQ. The CDR3 spans 15 residues. CDR3 amino acids: CASSLGQAFTDTQYF. The DNA for the CDR3 is TGTGCCAGCAGCTTAGGACAGGCGTTCACAGATACGCAGTATTTT.

The CDR3: CASSVAYRVITEAFF. DNA of the CDR3: TGTGCCAGCAGCGTCGCCTACAGGGTAATCACTGAAGCTTTCTTT. V and J are TRBV5-6 and TRBJ1-1; the D gene is possibly TRBD1 (6 bases). Germline CDR1 SGHDT, CDR2 YYEEEE. The germline V and J ends were trimmed by 4 bases and 4 bases, with 17 bases remaining between them. The CDR3 runs 15 residues.

This clone was recorded once. The genes are TRBV4-1 and TRBJ2-7; D gene unclear. The CDR3 length is 15 residues. V was pared by 1 base and J by 3 bases, with 13 bases between. Germline values: CDR1 MGHRA, CDR2 YSYEKL. CDR3 bases: TGCGCCAGCAGCCAAGGAGGATCGACTGGCTACGAGCAGTACTTC. The encoded protein is CASSQGGSTGYEQYF.

This rearrangement joins TRBV5-6 to TRBJ2-3, with TRBD1 as a possible D gene (5 bases). The V gene lost 6 bases and the J gene lost 1 base, with 24 bases spanning the gap. The CDR3 contains 18 residues. CDR1 SGHDT and CDR2 YYEEEE come from the germline V gene. CDR3 residues: CASTSRRVPLTGTDTQYF. DNA of the CDR3: TGTGCCAGCACTTCTCGCAGGGTTCCCCTAACTGGCACAGATACGCAGTATTTT.

The CDR3: CASSLRGGDYEQYF. The CDR3 nucleotides read TGTGCCAGCAGCTTACGGGGGGGAGACTACGAGCAGTACTTC. This rearrangement joins TRBV11-1 to TRBJ2-7; 8 bases line up with TRBD2. J was trimmed by 3 bases and V by 2 bases; bases with no gene match: 3. The CDR3 is made up of 14 amino acids. In germline, CDR1 is SGHAT, CDR2 FQDESV (reference sequence).